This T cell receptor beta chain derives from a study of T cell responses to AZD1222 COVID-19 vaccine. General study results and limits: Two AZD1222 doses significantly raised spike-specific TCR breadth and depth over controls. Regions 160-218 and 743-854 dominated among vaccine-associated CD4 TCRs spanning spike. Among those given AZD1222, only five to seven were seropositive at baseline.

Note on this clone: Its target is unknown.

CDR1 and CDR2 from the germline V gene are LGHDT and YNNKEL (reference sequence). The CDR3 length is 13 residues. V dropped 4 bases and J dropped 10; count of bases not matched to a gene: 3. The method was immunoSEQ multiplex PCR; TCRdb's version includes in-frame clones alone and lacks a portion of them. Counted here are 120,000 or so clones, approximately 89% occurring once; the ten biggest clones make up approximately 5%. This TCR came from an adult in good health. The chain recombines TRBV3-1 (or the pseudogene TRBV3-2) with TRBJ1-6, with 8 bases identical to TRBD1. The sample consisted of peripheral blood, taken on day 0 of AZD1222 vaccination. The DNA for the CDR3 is TGTGCCAGCAGCCCAGACAGGGGATCACCCCTCCACTTT. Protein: CASSPDRGSPLHF.